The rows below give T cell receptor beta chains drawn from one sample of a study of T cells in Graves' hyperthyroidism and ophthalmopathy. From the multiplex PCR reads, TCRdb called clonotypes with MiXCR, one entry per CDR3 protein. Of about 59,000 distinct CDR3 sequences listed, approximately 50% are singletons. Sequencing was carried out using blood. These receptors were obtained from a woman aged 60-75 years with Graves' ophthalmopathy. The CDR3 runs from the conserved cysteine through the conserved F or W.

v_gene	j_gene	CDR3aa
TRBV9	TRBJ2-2	CASSGGGGVTGELFF
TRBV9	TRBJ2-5	CASSPLEEWETQYF
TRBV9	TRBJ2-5	CASSPTGRGEETQYF
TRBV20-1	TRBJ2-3	CSARDRRTSHNEQYF
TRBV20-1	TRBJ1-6	CSARGRQYNSPLHF
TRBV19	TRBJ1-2	CASNRGQGSSYGYTF
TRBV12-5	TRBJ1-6	CASGLVPGTLYNSPLHF
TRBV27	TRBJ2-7	CASSLSGQREQYF
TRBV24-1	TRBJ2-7	CATQGASLGGEQYF
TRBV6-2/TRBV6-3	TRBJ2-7	CASRPTGGSYEQYF
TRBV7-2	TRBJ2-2	CASSLGAGGNTGELFF
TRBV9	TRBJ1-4	CASSKGTGGEKLFF
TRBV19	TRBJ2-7	CASSISGSTNTGELYF
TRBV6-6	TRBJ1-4	CASSLTGGNEKLFF
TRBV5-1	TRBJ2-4	CASSLGQQGAKNIQYF
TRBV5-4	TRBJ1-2	CASSLLLSNRDGYTF
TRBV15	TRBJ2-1	CATSSVGQGGYNEQFF
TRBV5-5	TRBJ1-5	CASSWGQVDFQPQHF
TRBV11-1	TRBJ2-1	CASSLGLAGGLPYNEQFF
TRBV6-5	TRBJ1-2	CASSYRAGTDYGYTF
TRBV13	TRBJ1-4	CASSRGVGNEKLFF
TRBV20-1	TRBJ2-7	CSARDPTRDAYEQYF
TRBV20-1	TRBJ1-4	CSAGVGGEKLFF
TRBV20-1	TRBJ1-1	CSAPPLLAGDGMNTEAFF
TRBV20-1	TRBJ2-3	CSASGSTDTQYF
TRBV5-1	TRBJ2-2	CASSYMVSGELFF
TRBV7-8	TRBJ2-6	CASSLSGLVSGANVLTF
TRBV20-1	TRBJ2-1	CSADDHRVFDYNEQFF
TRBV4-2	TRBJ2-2	CASSPRIGLGELFF
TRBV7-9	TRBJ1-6	CASSPGTTSPLHF
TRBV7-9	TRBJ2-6	CALRVDTGANVLTF
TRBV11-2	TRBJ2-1	CASSLDMEEQFF
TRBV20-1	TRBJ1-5	CSLAGPNQPQHF
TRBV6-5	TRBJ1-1	CASSYSTEGTEAFF
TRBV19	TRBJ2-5	CASTAQGRETQYF
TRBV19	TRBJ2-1	CASSVGYRGLNEQFF
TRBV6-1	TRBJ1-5	CASSETVSNQPQHF
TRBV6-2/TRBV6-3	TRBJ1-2	CATQSGRGYGYTF
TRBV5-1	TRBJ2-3	CASSRGLAGVTTSTDTQYF
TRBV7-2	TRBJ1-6	CASRIATESPLHF
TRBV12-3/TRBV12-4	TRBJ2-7	CASSLGGGRYEQYF
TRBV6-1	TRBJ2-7	CASSVDRGTYEQYF